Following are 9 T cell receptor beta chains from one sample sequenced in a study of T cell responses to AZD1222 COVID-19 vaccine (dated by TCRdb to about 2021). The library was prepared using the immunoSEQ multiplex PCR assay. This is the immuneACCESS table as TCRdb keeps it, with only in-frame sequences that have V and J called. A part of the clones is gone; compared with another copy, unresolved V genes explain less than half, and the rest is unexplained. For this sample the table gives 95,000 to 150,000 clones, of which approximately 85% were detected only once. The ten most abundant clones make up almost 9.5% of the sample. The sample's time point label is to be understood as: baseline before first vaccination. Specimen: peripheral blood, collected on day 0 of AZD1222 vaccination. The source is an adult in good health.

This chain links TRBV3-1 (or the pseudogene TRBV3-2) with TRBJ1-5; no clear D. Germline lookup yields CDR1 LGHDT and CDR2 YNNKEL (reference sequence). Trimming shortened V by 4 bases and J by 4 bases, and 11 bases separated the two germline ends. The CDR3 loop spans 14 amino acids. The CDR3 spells CASSRASTNQPQHF. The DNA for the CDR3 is TGTGCCAGCAGCCGCGCCTCGACTAATCAGCCCCAGCATTTT.

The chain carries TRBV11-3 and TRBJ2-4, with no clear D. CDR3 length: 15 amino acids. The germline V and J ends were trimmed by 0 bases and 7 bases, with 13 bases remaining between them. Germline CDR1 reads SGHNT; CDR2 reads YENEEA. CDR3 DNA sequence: TGTGCCAGCAGCTTAGATCCGGCTAGTAAGAACATTCAGTACTTC. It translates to CASSLDPASKNIQYF.

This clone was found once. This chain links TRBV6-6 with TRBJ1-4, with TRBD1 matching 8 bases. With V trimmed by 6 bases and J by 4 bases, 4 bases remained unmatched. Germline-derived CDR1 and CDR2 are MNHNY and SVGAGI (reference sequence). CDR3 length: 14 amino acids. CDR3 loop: CASSSQGGNEKLFF. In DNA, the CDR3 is TGTGCCAGCAGCTCACAGGGGGGTAATGAAAAACTGTTTTTT.

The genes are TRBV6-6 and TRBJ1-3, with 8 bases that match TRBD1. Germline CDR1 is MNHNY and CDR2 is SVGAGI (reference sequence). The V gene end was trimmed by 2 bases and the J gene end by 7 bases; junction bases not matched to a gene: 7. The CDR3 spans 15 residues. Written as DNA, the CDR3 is TGTGCCAGCAGTTACGCGGGACAGGACAGCAACACCATATATTTT. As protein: CASSYAGQDSNTIYF.

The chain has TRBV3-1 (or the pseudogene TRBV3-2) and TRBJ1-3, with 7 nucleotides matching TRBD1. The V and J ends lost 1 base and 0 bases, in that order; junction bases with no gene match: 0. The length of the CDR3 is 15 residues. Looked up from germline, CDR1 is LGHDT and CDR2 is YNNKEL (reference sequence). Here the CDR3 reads CASSQGQGSGNTIYF. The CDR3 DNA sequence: TGTGCCAGCAGCCAAGGACAGGGCTCTGGAAACACCATATATTTT.

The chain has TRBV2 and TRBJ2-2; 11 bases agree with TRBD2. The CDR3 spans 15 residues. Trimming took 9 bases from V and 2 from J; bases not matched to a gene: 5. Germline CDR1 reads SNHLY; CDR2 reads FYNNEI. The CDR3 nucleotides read TGTGCCAGTAGCGGGAGGGTAGTCAACACCGGGGAGCTGTTTTTT. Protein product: CASSGRVVNTGELFF.

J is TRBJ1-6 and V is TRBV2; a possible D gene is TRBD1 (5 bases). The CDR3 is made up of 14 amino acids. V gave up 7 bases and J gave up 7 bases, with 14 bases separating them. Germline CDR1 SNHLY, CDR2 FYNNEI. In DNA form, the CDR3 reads TGTGCCAGCAATAAGGACACCTTGAATTCACCCCTCCACTTT. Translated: CASNKDTLNSPLHF. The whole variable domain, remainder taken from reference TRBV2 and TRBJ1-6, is EPEVTQTPSHQVTQMGQEVILRCVPISNHLYFYWYRQILGQKVEFLVSFYNNEISEKSEIFDDQFSVERPDGSNFTLKIRSTKLEDSAMYFCASNKDTLNSPLHFGNGTRLTVT.

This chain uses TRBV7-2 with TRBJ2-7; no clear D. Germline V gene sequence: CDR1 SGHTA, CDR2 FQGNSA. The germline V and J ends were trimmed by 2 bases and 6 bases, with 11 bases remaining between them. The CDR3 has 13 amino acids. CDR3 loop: CASSLTIISEQYF. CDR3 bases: TGTGCCAGCAGCTTAACTATTATAAGCGAGCAGTACTTC.

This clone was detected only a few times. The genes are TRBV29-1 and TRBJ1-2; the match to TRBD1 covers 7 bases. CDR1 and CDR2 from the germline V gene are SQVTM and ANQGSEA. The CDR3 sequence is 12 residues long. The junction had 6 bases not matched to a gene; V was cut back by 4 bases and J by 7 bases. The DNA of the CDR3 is TGCAGCGTTGGGGGGGACAGTGGTGGCTACACCTTC. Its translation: CSVGGDSGGYTF.